This note documents a single T cell receptor beta chain sequence. This sample was taken from a study of blood T cell repertoires in COVID-19. The overall study: The origin of the acute and convalescent COVID-19 samples was the United States, Italy and Spain.

Sequencing was performed with immunoSEQ multiplex PCR; in TCRdb, only in-frame clones are kept and a portion is missing. The sample includes 160,000 or so clones, approximately 91% of them seen just once. This TCR was recovered from a man aged 18 to 35 with acute or convalescent COVID-19. Sequenced sample: peripheral blood.

The DNA of the CDR3 is TGTGCCAGCAGCCAAGAGTTATACAGGGGTGATACGCAGTATTTT. The encoded protein is CASSQELYRGDTQYF. The V gene is TRBV3-1 (or the pseudogene TRBV3-2), the J gene TRBJ2-3; 7 bases fit TRBD1. The CDR3 is 15 amino acids. With V trimmed by 0 bases and J by 6 bases, 6 bases remained unmatched. CDR1 is LGHDT, CDR2 YNNKEL, per germline (reference sequence).